This T cell receptor (beta chain) was observed in a study of T cells after yellow fever vaccination. General observations from the study: Post-booster repertoires again held most primary-vaccination clones (around 95% CD4, 85% to 90% CD8).

TCRdb reprocessed the 5' RACE reads with MiXCR, giving one entry per CDR3 protein. Of 450,000 to 600,000 distinct CDR3 sequences listed, about a sixth are singletons. This clonotype was counted only a few times. Antigen unknown. Germline CDR1 is ENHRY and CDR2 is SYGVKD. CDR3 length: 16 residues. The J segment lost 2 bases and the V segment lost 0 bases, leaving 5 bases of the junction unmatched. The receptor was isolated from a man between 18 and 35 years old who received the YFV17D yellow fever vaccine. The sample in question was PBMCs, obtained 4 to 5 days after the first yellow fever vaccination. The chain is built from TRBV10-3 and TRBJ1-2; 8 bases line up with TRBD1. The CDR3 is CAISESGQVTNYGYTF. The CDR3 DNA reads TGTGCCATCAGTGAGTCGGGACAGGTGACAAACTATGGCTACACCTTC.